The entry below gives a single T cell receptor beta chain sequence along with its context. Its antigen is undetermined. Assay: immunoSEQ multiplex PCR; the TCRdb copy retains only in-frame clones and omits some. The sample shows about 2.1 million clones, 85% to 95% of them seen only once. Terminally differentiated effector memory CD45RA+ cells were excluded from the naive CD8 cells, which were CD45RO-negative and positively selected for CCR7. The CDR3 has 15 residues. J gave up 5 bases and V 1 base, and 6 bases lay outside the gene matches. Germline V gene sequence: CDR1 LGHNA, CDR2 YSLEER. The data originate from a study of shared clonotypes between healthy human individuals. Across the study: CD4 naive and memory got three plates each, CD8 naive two, CD8 memory one.

General observations from the study: On the whole, naive subsets had larger estimated richness than memory subsets had.

The sequencing sample was made of naive CD8+ T cells from PBMCs. The chain recombines TRBV4-3 with TRBJ2-5; 8 nucleotides align to TRBD1. This sequence originates from a man younger than 35 in good health. Some clones in this sample may be carry-over from other donors' samples. Here the CDR3 DNA reads TGCGCCAGCAGCCAAGGGACAGGGCCTGGTGAGACCCAGTACTTC. It specifies CASSQGTGPGETQYF.